The next 28 T cell receptor beta chains were all read from a single sample in a study of CD8 T cells in ankylosing spondylitis. Study results and caveats: What seemed typical of ankylosing spondylitis blood was a TCR beta motif built from fewer than ten highly homologous variants.

For these receptors, no antigen is known. TCRdb redid the calling of the 5' RACE reads with MiXCR, one entry per CDR3 protein. The sample contains fewer than 500,000 distinct CDR3 sequences, about 24% of which appear only once. What was sequenced was blood, either unsorted or a sorted T cell fraction (not recorded which). These TCRs come from a male donor with ankylosing spondylitis.

This clonotype was picked up a small number of times. The V and J genes are TRBV5-1 and TRBJ1-1, with D possibly being TRBD1 (5 bases). Germline lookup yields CDR1 SGHRS and CDR2 YFSETQ. There are 13 residues in the CDR3. Trimming removed 4 bases from V and 6 bases from J, with 13 bases in between. The CDR3 reads CASSPQGIPEAFF. In nucleotides, the CDR3 is TGCGCCAGCAGCCCCCAGGGAATCCCTGAAGCTTTCTTT. The full variable domain, with the rest looked up from reference TRBV5-1 and TRBJ1-1, is KAGVTQTPRYLIKTRGQQVTLSCSPISGHRSVSWYQQTPGQGLQFLFEYFSETQRNKGNFPGRFSGRQFSNSRSEMNVSTLELGDSALYLCASSPQGIPEAFFGQGTRLTVV.

This clonotype was seen repeatedly, ten times or more. The chain has TRBV5-1 and TRBJ1-1; the D gene is possibly TRBD1 (5 bases). CDR1 is SGHRS, CDR2 YFSETQ, per germline. CDR3 length: 14 amino acids. Trimming shortened V by 8 bases and J by 1 base, and 15 bases separated the two germline ends. This chain's CDR3 is CASSGDFQNTEAFF. CDR3 nucleotide sequence: TGCGCCAGTAGTGGGGACTTTCAGAACACTGAAGCTTTCTTT.

This clonotype was seen more than once but under ten times. The chain is built from TRBV2 and TRBJ2-7; D is possibly TRBD1 or TRBD2 (7 bases each). The CDR3 runs 15 residues. The V and J ends lost 6 bases and 0 bases respectively, with 15 bases between them. CDR1 and CDR2 (germline): SNHLY, FYNNEI. The CDR3 protein is CASRIQGGTSYEQYF. CDR3 sequence (DNA): TGTGCCAGCAGGATCCAGGGGGGGACCTCCTACGAGCAGTACTTC.

This clonotype appeared a few times. The chain links TRBV7-2 to TRBJ2-2; TRBD2 aligns across 12 bases. The trim removed 6 bases at V and 5 bases at J, leaving 7 bases unmatched. The CDR3 consists of 16 residues. Germline assignment: CDR1 SGHTA and CDR2 FQGNSA. The DNA of the CDR3 is TGTGCCAGCAGTTCTGGACTAGCGGGAAGGACCGGGGAGCTGTTTTTT. Protein: CASSSGLAGRTGELFF.

This clonotype was seen a handful of times. The chain carries TRBV30 and TRBJ2-7, with 7 bases matching TRBD2. Germline CDR1 and CDR2: GTSNPN and SVGIG (reference sequence). The length of the CDR3 is 13 residues. The V segment lost 1 base and the J segment 4 bases; nucleotides outside the gene matches: 4. The CDR3 DNA reads as TGTGCCTGGAGTGGGCGGGAGCTTTACGAGCAGTACTTC. Protein: CAWSGRELYEQYF.

The V and J genes are TRBV12-3 or TRBV12-4 and TRBJ2-1, with TRBD2 matching 7 bases. This CDR3 is 14 amino acids long. Trimming took 5 bases from V and 6 from J; bases not matched to a gene: 7. The CDR3 DNA sequence: TGTGCCAGCAGTCGCGGACTAGTAGTCAATGAGCAGTTCTTC. Its translation is CASSRGLVVNEQFF.

This clonotype was picked up one time. The chain links TRBV27 to TRBJ2-3, with D hard to call. The germline gives CDR1 MNHEY, CDR2 SMNVEV (reference sequence). This CDR3 contains 16 residues. V lost 8 bases and J 3 bases, leaving 21 bases between the germline ends. The CDR3 spells CASVPYSLLATDTQYF. CDR3 DNA: TGTGCCAGCGTGCCCTATTCTCTCCTTGCGACAGATACGCAGTATTTT.

This clonotype has more than one count but fewer than ten. The chain uses TRBV25-1 and TRBJ2-7; 11 positions match TRBD1. Per the germline V gene, CDR1 is MGHDK and CDR2 is SYGVNS. The CDR3 extends over 14 amino acids. V dropped 7 bases and J dropped 3; count of bases not matched to a gene: 5. Here the CDR3 reads CASTRGQGVYEQYF. DNA of the CDR3: TGTGCCAGCACCCGGGGACAGGGGGTCTACGAGCAGTACTTC.

The V call is TRBV20-1, the J call TRBJ1-5; D not certain. This CDR3 contains 14 residues. V lost 5 bases to trimming and J lost 0 bases, with 11 bases between them. Looked up from germline, CDR1 is DFQATT and CDR2 is SNEGSKA (reference sequence). CDR3 region: CSALDGPSNQPQHF. The CDR3 nucleotides read TGCAGTGCTCTCGACGGACCTAGCAATCAGCCCCAGCATTTT.

This sequence joins TRBV5-1 and TRBJ2-2; D perhaps matches TRBD2 (6 bases). The CDR3 runs to 15 residues. CDR1 is SGHRS and CDR2 is YFSETQ in the germline V gene. The V end was cut by 1 base, the J end by 3 bases, with 10 bases between. The CDR3 protein is CASSLREADTGELFF. CDR3 DNA sequence: TGCGCCAGCAGCTTGAGGGAGGCCGACACCGGGGAGCTGTTTTTT.

V usage is TRBV20-1 and J usage is TRBJ1-2; no reliable D call. Trimming cost V 5 bases and J 0 bases, with 7 bases left between them. The CDR3 consists of 12 residues. Per germline, CDR1 DFQATT and CDR2 SNEGSKA (reference sequence). CDR3 loop: CSAGRPNYGYTF. The CDR3 coding sequence is TGCAGTGCTGGACGGCCTAACTATGGCTACACCTTC.

The chain uses TRBV5-1 and TRBJ2-5, with D uncertain. V was clipped by 2 bases and J by 1 base, with 6 bases between them. This CDR3 has 13 residues. From germline, CDR1 is SGHRS and CDR2 YFSETQ. The CDR3 coding sequence is TGCGCCAGCAGCTTCGCGATCCAAGAGACCCAGTACTTC. It specifies CASSFAIQETQYF.

V gene TRBV7-9 combines with J gene TRBJ1-1; tentatively, D is TRBD1 (6 bases). There are 13 residues in the CDR3. V was shortened by 4 bases and J by 5 bases, with 11 bases between the two germline ends. CDR1 and CDR2 from the germline V gene are SEHNR and FQNEAQ (reference sequence). The CDR3 protein is CASSYRAETEAFF. CDR3 bases: TGTGCCAGCAGCTACAGGGCTGAGACTGAAGCTTTCTTT.

For the CDR3, the DNA is TGTGCCAGCAGTGATTCGACACCAACTAATGAAAAACTGTTTTTT. It codes for CASSDSTPTNEKLFF. The chain recombines TRBV27 with TRBJ1-4; D uncertain. Germline CDR1 MNHEY, CDR2 SMNVEV (reference sequence). The CDR3 runs to 15 residues. With 5 bases removed from V and 0 bases from J, the gap between germline ends came to 10 bases.

This clonotype was seen at least ten times. This sequence joins TRBV20-1 and TRBJ2-7; TRBD2 agrees at 12 bases. Germline trimming cut 0 bases from V and 7 bases from J; bases unmatched to any gene: 16. The CDR3 loop spans 18 amino acids. Germline CDR1 and CDR2: DFQATT and SNEGSKA (reference sequence). The CDR3 sequence: CSARDLEGLAGDRREQYF. CDR3 nucleotides: TGCAGTGCTAGAGATTTGGAGGGACTAGCGGGCGACCGTCGAGAGCAGTACTTC.

The rearrangement uses TRBV25-1 and TRBJ1-1; a possible D gene is TRBD1 (5 bases). The ends were cut back, 1 base at V and 5 bases at J, with 20 bases in the middle. The CDR3 totals 17 residues. Germline V gene data show CDR1 as MGHDK and CDR2 as SYGVNS. The CDR3 DNA follows: TGTGCCAGCAGTGAATCCGCGGCGGGGGTATTAAGGACTGAAGCTTTCTTT. Translation: CASSESAAGVLRTEAFF. Full variable domain (outside the CDR3, taken from reference TRBV25-1 and TRBJ1-1): EADIYQTPRYLVIGTGKKITLECSQTMGHDKMYWYQQDPGMELHLIHYSYGVNSTEKGDLSSESTVSRIRTEHFPLTLESARPSHTSQYLCASSESAAGVLRTEAFFGQGTRLTVV.

This clonotype showed up just a few times. The chain has TRBV29-1 and TRBJ2-3, with 8 bases matching TRBD1. Germline CDR1 and CDR2: SQVTM and ANQGSEA. V lost 7 bases, J lost 2 bases, and 5 bases stayed unmatched. The CDR3 consists of 13 residues. For the CDR3, the DNA is TGCAGCGGCAGGGGGCGACTCACAGATACGCAGTATTTT. Translating gives CSGRGRLTDTQYF.

The chain couples TRBV2 to TRBJ2-5; 7 bases are shared with TRBD2. The CDR3 consists of 15 residues. The J segment lost 4 bases and the V segment lost 4 bases, leaving 9 bases of the junction unmatched. CDR1 is SNHLY, CDR2 FYNNEI, per germline. The CDR3: CASSGRGSSIETQYF. CDR3 sequence (DNA): TGTGCCAGCAGTGGACGCGGGAGTAGTATAGAGACCCAGTACTTC.

This clonotype was seen more than once but under ten times. This sequence joins TRBV7-8 and TRBJ1-2, with D perhaps matching TRBD1 (5 bases). From germline, CDR1 is SGHVS and CDR2 FQNEAQ. The V end was cut by 5 bases, the J end by 0 bases, with 16 bases between. This CDR3 comprises 16 residues. This chain's CDR3 is CASSPKGTPANYGYTF. The CDR3 nucleotides are TGTGCCAGCAGCCCGAAGGGGACGCCAGCTAACTATGGCTACACCTTC.

This clonotype has a handful of counts. The CDR3 bases are TGTGCCAGCAGTTTGGGGGGTTTCTCCTACGAGCAGTACGTC. Encoded protein: CASSLGGFSYEQYV. This chain uses TRBV12-3 or TRBV12-4 with TRBJ2-7; a possible D gene is TRBD2 (6 bases). With 3 bases removed from V and 0 bases from J, the gap between germline ends came to 9 bases. The CDR3 is 14 residues long.

J is TRBJ1-1 and V is TRBV4-1, with D perhaps matching TRBD1 (5 bases). The CDR3 has 17 amino acids. Germline CDR1 reads MGHRA; CDR2 reads YSYEKL. The V and J ends lost 0 bases and 1 base respectively, with 15 bases between them. The CDR3 loop reads CASSQEGQGWGNTEAFF. CDR3 nucleotides: TGCGCCAGCAGCCAAGAAGGGCAGGGCTGGGGGAACACTGAAGCTTTCTTT.

The chain has TRBV5-1 and TRBJ2-5; 8 bases line up with TRBD2. CDR1 and CDR2 from the germline V gene are SGHRS and YFSETQ. This CDR3 comprises 15 residues. With 4 bases clipped from V and 4 bases from J, the junction kept 9 bases outside the gene matches. The CDR3 here is CASSERIAGIETQYF. CDR3 DNA sequence: TGCGCCAGCAGCGAGCGAATAGCGGGAATAGAGACCCAGTACTTC.

J is TRBJ2-1 and V is TRBV12-3 or TRBV12-4, with D hard to call. CDR3 size: 13 residues. Trimming took 5 bases from V and 7 from J, leaving 12 bases between them. Written as DNA, the CDR3 is TGTGCCAGCAGTCCCCCCGAATGGAATGAGCAGTTCTTC. Translation gives CASSPPEWNEQFF.

The chain joins TRBV12-3 or TRBV12-4 to TRBJ2-3, with TRBD1 matching over 11 bases. CDR3 length: 18 amino acids. J gave up 3 bases and V 4 bases, and 12 bases lay outside the gene matches. The DNA of the CDR3 is TGTGCCAGCAGTTCCCCACCGGACAGGGGGCTTTGGACAGATACGCAGTATTTT. As protein: CASSSPPDRGLWTDTQYF.

This chain connects TRBV20-1 to TRBJ2-1, with D possibly matching TRBD2 (5 bases). Germline-derived CDR1 and CDR2 are DFQATT and SNEGSKA (reference sequence). The CDR3 loop spans 12 amino acids. V lost 3 bases to trimming and J lost 14 bases, with 17 bases between them. The CDR3 nucleotides read TGCAGTGCTAGTTGGTCGACTATGGCGGAGTTCTTC. It encodes CSASWSTMAEFF.

The V and J genes are TRBV20-1 and TRBJ2-1; 9 bases are shared with TRBD2. CDR1 DFQATT and CDR2 SNEGSKA come from the germline V gene (reference sequence). V dropped 1 base and J dropped 7; count of bases not matched to a gene: 8. The CDR3 loop spans 15 amino acids. In DNA form, the CDR3 reads TGCAGTGCTAGAGGTCAGCGGGAGGTGGATAATGAGCAGTTCTTC. It is translated as CSARGQREVDNEQFF.

The gene calls are TRBV15 and TRBJ2-1, with 8 bases lining up with TRBD2. Trimming removed 5 bases from V and 9 bases from J; junction bases left unmatched: 12. Per germline, CDR1 LNHNV and CDR2 YYDKDF (reference sequence). The CDR3 contains 15 residues. This chain's CDR3 is CATSLRTSRLSEQFF. The DNA for the CDR3 is TGTGCCACCAGCCTAAGGACTAGCCGTCTGTCTGAGCAGTTCTTC.

The CDR3 here is CASSLDYQDTQYF. The CDR3 DNA is TGTGCCAGCAGCCTGGACTACCAAGATACGCAGTATTTT. This chain uses TRBV7-6 with TRBJ2-3, with D perhaps TRBD2 (6 bases). Germline V gives CDR1 SGHVS, CDR2 FNYEAQ. V was cut by 5 bases and J by 5 bases, with 11 bases left in between. The CDR3 is made up of 13 amino acids. Variable domain in full (rest from reference TRBV7-6 and TRBJ2-3): GAGVSQSPRYKVTKRGQDVALRCDPISGHVSLYWYRQALGQGPEFLTYFNYEAQQDKSGLPNDRFSAERPEGSISTLTIQRTEQRDSAMYRCASSLDYQDTQYFGPGTRLTVL.